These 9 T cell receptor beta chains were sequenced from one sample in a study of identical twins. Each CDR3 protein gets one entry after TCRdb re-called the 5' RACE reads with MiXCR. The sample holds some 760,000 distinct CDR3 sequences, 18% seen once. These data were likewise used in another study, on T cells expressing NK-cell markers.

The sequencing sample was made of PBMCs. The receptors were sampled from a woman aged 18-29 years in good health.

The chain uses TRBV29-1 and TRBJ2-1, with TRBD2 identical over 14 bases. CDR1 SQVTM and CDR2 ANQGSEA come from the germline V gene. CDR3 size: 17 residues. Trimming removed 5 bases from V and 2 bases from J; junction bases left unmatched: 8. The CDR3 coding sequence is TGCAGCGTTCGACTAGCGGGGGGGCCCAAAACCTACAATGAGCAGTTCTTC. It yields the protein CSVRLAGGPKTYNEQFF.

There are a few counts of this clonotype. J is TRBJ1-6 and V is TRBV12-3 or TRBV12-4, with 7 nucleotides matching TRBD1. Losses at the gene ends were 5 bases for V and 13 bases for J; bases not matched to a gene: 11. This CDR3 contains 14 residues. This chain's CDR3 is CASSLTTGETPLHF. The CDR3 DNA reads TGTGCCAGCAGTCTAACCACAGGGGAAACGCCCCTCCACTTT.

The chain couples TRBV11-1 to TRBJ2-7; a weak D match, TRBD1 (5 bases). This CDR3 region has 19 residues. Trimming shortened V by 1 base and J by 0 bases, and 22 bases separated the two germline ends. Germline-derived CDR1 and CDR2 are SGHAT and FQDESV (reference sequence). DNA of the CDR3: TGTGCCAGCAGCTTAGTTCGCCTAGGTAGGGGTCGGACCTCCTACGAGCAGTACTTC. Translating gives CASSLVRLGRGRTSYEQYF.

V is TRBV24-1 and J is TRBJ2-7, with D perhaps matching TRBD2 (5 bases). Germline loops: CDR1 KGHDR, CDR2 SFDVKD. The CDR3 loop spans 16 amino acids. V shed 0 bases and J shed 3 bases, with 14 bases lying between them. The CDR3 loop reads CATSDLGRRSFYEQYF. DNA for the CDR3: TGTGCCACCAGTGATTTGGGGCGGAGGAGTTTCTACGAGCAGTACTTC.

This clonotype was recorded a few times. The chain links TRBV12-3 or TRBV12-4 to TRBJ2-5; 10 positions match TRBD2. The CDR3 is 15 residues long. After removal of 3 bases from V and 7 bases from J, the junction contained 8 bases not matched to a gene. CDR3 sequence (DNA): TGTGCCAGCAGTTTTGCTAGCGGGGGATCGGGGACCCAGTACTTC. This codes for CASSFASGGSGTQYF.

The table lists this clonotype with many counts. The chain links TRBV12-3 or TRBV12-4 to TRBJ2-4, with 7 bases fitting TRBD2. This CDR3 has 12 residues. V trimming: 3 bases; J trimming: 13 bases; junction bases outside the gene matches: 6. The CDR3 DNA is TGTGCCAGCAGTTTTTGGGGGGGACCACAGTACTTC. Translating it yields CASSFWGGPQYF.

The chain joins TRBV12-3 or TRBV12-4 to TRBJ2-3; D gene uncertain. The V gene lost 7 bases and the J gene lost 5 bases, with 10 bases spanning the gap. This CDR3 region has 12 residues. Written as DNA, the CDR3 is TGTGCCAGCACCGCTACGGGAGATACGCAGTATTTT. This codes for CASTATGDTQYF.

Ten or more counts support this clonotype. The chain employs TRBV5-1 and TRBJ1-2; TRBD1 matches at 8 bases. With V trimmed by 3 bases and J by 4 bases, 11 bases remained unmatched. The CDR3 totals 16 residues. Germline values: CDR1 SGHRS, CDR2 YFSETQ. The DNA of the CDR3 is TGCGCCAGCAGCTGGGGACAGGACTTTATCCCCTATGGCTACACCTTC. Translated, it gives CASSWGQDFIPYGYTF.

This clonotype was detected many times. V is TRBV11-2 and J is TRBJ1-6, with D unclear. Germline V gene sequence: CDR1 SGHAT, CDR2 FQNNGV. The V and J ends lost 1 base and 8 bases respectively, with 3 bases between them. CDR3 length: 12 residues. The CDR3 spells CASSLVDSPLHF. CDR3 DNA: TGTGCCAGCAGCTTAGTGGATTCACCCCTCCACTTT. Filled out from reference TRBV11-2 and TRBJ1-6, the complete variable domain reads EAGVAQSPRYKIIEKRQSVAFWCNPISGHATLYWYQQILGQGPKLLIQFQNNGVVDDSQLPKDRFSAERLKGVDSTLKIQPAKLEDSAVYLCASSLVDSPLHFGNGTRLTVT.